This TCR beta chain derives from a study of blood T cell repertoires in COVID-19. Participants, about 18 to 95 years old, spanned more than 20 US areas. Clinical histories supplied by participants themselves formed the basis of cohort assignment. J was trimmed by 6 bases and V by 5 bases; bases with no gene match: 16. Germline CDR1 is SGHTA and CDR2 is FQGNSA. The CDR3 is made up of 17 amino acids. The table came from immunoSEQ multiplex PCR; TCRdb's copy has only in-frame clones and leaves some out. Among approximately 200,000 clones, about 87% were seen once, and the ten largest hold less than 1.5%.

The receptor comes from a young man who had recovered from COVID-19. The V and J genes are TRBV7-2 and TRBJ2-3, with 8 bases aligning to TRBD1. The source material was PBMCs or T cells enriched from blood (not recorded which). DNA of the CDR3: TGTGCCAGCAGCACGCCACCCCGGACAGGGCGGTGGGATACGCAGTATTTT. Its translation: CASSTPPRTGRWDTQYF.